The 22 T cell receptor beta chains listed next were all sequenced from one sample in a study of neurological immune-mediated disorders. In TCRdb, the 5' RACE reads were re-called with MiXCR into one record per CDR3 protein. The data show more than 75,000 distinct CDR3 sequences, approximately 10% seen once. The specimen sequenced was PBMCs. These receptors originate from a man aged 35 to 55 in good health.

Ten or more counts support this clonotype. The chain combines TRBV25-1 with TRBJ2-7; 7 positions agree with TRBD2. V lost 3 bases to trimming and J lost 8 bases; unmatched junction nucleotides: 10. Germline V gives CDR1 MGHDK, CDR2 SYGVNS. CDR3 length equals 14 residues. The CDR3 reads CASSDSGGVRKQYF. The CDR3 region has the DNA TGTGCCAGCAGTGATTCGGGGGGAGTCCGAAAGCAGTACTTC.

The chain employs TRBV6-5 and TRBJ2-1; the D gene is possibly TRBD1 (5 bases). CDR1 is MNHEY, CDR2 SVGAGI, per germline. Trimming shortened V by 5 bases and J by 8 bases, and 13 bases separated the two germline ends. The CDR3 sequence is 13 residues long. The CDR3 region is CASSLTEGDEQFF. In DNA form, the CDR3 reads TGTGCCAGCAGTCTGACCGAAGGGGATGAGCAGTTCTTC.

There are many counts of this clonotype. Germline is not matched at one junction end, which may reflect a read error. The chain joins TRBV5-6 to TRBJ1-1; a weak D match, TRBD1 (5 bases). Germline V gene lookup returns CDR1 SGHDT and CDR2 YYEEEE. The CDR3 covers 14 residues. The CDR3 DNA reads TGTGCCAGCACCTTGGGCCCGAGGGGCACTGAAGCTTTCTTT. Its protein product is CASTLGPRGTEAFF.

This clonotype has a count of ten or more. This chain connects TRBV29-1 to TRBJ1-2; 11 positions match TRBD1. With V trimmed by 7 bases and J by 8 bases, 3 bases remained unmatched. The CDR3 extends over 11 amino acids. Per germline, CDR1 SQVTM and CDR2 ANQGSEA. The CDR3 nucleotides read TGCAGCGCCGGGACAGGGGGAGGCTACACCTTC. Its translation is CSAGTGGGYTF.

This clonotype has ten or more counts. The rearrangement links TRBV5-1 to TRBJ2-7, with TRBD2 as a possible D gene (5 bases). The CDR3 totals 14 residues. The V end was cut by 4 bases, the J end by 0 bases, with 11 bases between. From germline, CDR1 is SGHRS and CDR2 YFSETQ. The CDR3 region has the DNA TGCGCCAGCAGCCCCGAAGGGAGCTCCTACGAGCAGTACTTC. Translated, it gives CASSPEGSSYEQYF.

This clonotype was recorded many times. V and J are TRBV5-5 and TRBJ2-1; no clear D gene. Trimming cost V 0 bases and J 6 bases, with 13 bases left between them. This CDR3 is 15 amino acids long. Germline values: CDR1 SGHKS, CDR2 YYEKEE (reference sequence). CDR3 sequence: CASSLESEDFNEQFF. CDR3 coding DNA: TGTGCCAGCAGCTTGGAGTCGGAAGACTTCAATGAGCAGTTCTTC.

This clonotype was observed at least ten times. This rearrangement joins TRBV5-8 to TRBJ2-1; TRBD2 might be the D (5 bases). V lost 2 bases to trimming and J lost 3 bases, with 15 bases between them. CDR3 length: 16 residues. The V gene's germline CDR1 is SGHTS and CDR2 YDEGEE. The CDR3 sequence: CASSLAVLRIYNEQFF. DNA of the CDR3: TGTGCCAGCAGCTTAGCGGTGTTGCGGATCTACAATGAGCAGTTCTTC.

The sample holds many counts of this clonotype. The rearrangement links TRBV28 to TRBJ2-4, with 7 nucleotides matching TRBD1. The CDR3 has 16 amino acids. The junction had 11 bases not matched to a gene; V was cut back by 4 bases and J by 5 bases. The germline gives CDR1 MDHEN, CDR2 SYDVKM. The CDR3 DNA reads TGTGCCAGCAGTTCAGTGGACAGGTTTGGTCAAAACATTCAGTACTTC. It translates to CASSSVDRFGQNIQYF.

This clonotype was detected many times. The chain joins TRBV12-3 or TRBV12-4 to TRBJ1-2; D may be TRBD1 (6 bases). The CDR3 sequence is 15 residues long. V was trimmed by 1 base and J by 4 bases, leaving 13 bases between them. The CDR3 DNA follows: TGTGCCAGCAGTTTAGAGGGGCTGGACAGCTATGGCTACACCTTC. Translated, it gives CASSLEGLDSYGYTF.

This clonotype was counted at least ten times. The rearrangement uses TRBV28 and TRBJ2-7, with D unresolved. The V and J ends lost 6 bases and 4 bases respectively, with 10 bases between them. The CDR3 runs to 12 residues. Germline V CDR1 and CDR2: MDHEN, SYDVKM. Here the CDR3 DNA reads TGTGCCAGCAGCCGTAATCGTTACGAGCAGTACTTC. Its protein product is CASSRNRYEQYF.

This clonotype was seen once. Mismatch with germline at one junction end may stem from a read error. The J gene is TRBJ2-7, the V gene TRBV3-1; the D is unclear. Germline assignment: CDR1 LGHDT and CDR2 YNNKEL (reference sequence). The CDR3 runs 14 residues. In nucleotides, the CDR3 is TGTGCCAGCAGCCGAGAAGTAAGCTCCTACGAACAGTACTTC. Amino acids: CASSREVSSYEQYF.

The CDR3 region has the DNA TGCAGTGCTAGCTACTCAGGGGGGAATCAGCCCCAGCATTTT. This sequence encodes CSASYSGGNQPQHF. The rearrangement uses TRBV20-1 and TRBJ1-5, with 7 positions matching TRBD1. The V gene end was trimmed by 3 bases and the J gene end by 4 bases; junction bases not matched to a gene: 6. The CDR3 is 14 amino acids. Germline V lookup: CDR1 DFQATT, CDR2 SNEGSKA (reference sequence).

This clonotype was found many times. The chain uses TRBV6-6 and TRBJ1-4; the D gene is possibly TRBD1 (5 bases). Trimming cost V 4 bases and J 8 bases, with 23 bases left between them. Germline V gives CDR1 MNHNY, CDR2 SVGAGI (reference sequence). This CDR3 spans 17 amino acids. The CDR3: CASSSIPGGGRDEKLFF. CDR3 DNA sequence: TGTGCCAGCAGTTCAATCCCAGGAGGAGGGCGGGACGAAAAACTGTTTTTT.

This clonotype was counted many times. The chain is built from TRBV2 and TRBJ1-2, with D perhaps matching TRBD1 (6 bases). Germline-derived CDR1 and CDR2 are SNHLY and FYNNEI. Trimming took 6 bases from V and 4 from J, leaving 15 bases between them. This CDR3 has 14 amino acids. CDR3 DNA: TGTGCCAGCAGGGACGGGGGCTCCGGCTATGGCTACACCTTC. Its protein product is CASRDGGSGYGYTF.

This clonotype was recorded at least ten times. This chain uses TRBV12-3 or TRBV12-4 with TRBJ2-1; D is perhaps TRBD2 (6 bases). V was shortened by 5 bases and J by 0 bases, with 11 bases between the two germline ends. The CDR3 consists of 15 residues. The CDR3 protein is CASSHRGSSYNEQFF. The CDR3 coding sequence is TGTGCCAGCAGTCACCGGGGGAGCTCCTACAATGAGCAGTTCTTC.

In its sample, this clonotype was seen many times. This rearrangement joins TRBV6-5 to TRBJ1-4, with D possibly being TRBD1 (5 bases). Germline V gives CDR1 MNHEY, CDR2 SVGAGI. Between the trimmed V and J ends, which lost 8 bases and 1 base, there was a span of 14 bases. The CDR3 extends over 15 amino acids. The CDR3 DNA reads as TGTGCCAGCCGCCCCTGGGGGGGAACTAATGAAAAACTGTTTTTT. This translates into CASRPWGGTNEKLFF.

This clonotype was observed a handful of times. The chain is built from TRBV24-1 and TRBJ2-3; 10 bases agree with TRBD2. Germline-derived CDR1 and CDR2 are KGHDR and SFDVKD. V trimming: 3 bases; J trimming: 3 bases; junction bases outside the gene matches: 5. This CDR3 is 16 amino acids long. The CDR3 here is CATSDRLAGGTDTQYF. The CDR3 DNA follows: TGTGCCACCAGTGATCGCTTAGCGGGAGGAACAGATACGCAGTATTTT.

Many counts were recorded for this clonotype. J is TRBJ2-7 and V is TRBV7-2, with 8 bases matching TRBD2. The CDR3 totals 14 residues. With 6 bases clipped from V and 3 bases from J, the junction kept 7 bases outside the gene matches. Germline V lookup: CDR1 SGHTA, CDR2 FQGNSA. CDR3 nucleotides: TGTGCCAGCAGTAAACGCGGGGGGAACTACGAGCAGTACTTC. It codes for CASSKRGGNYEQYF.

This clonotype was seen many times. The chain uses TRBV28 and TRBJ2-1, with 8 bases aligning to TRBD2. Germline loops: CDR1 MDHEN, CDR2 SYDVKM. V shed 6 bases, J shed 8 bases, and the junction held 9 bases outside the gene matches. CDR3 length: 14 residues. Written as DNA, the CDR3 is TGTGCCAGCAGCCGGGGGGGTTCCCTGGATGAGCAGTTCTTC. This codes for CASSRGGSLDEQFF.

This clonotype was picked up many times. The V call is TRBV5-1, the J call TRBJ2-7; tentative D call: TRBD2 (5 bases). V lost 4 bases and J 2 bases, leaving 7 bases between the germline ends. Germline V lookup: CDR1 SGHRS, CDR2 YFSETQ. The CDR3 is 12 amino acids. As DNA, the CDR3 is TGCGCCAGCAGCCCCGGGACCTACGAGCAGTACTTC. As protein: CASSPGTYEQYF.

This clonotype was detected ten times or more. The chain's CDR3 is CASREDRGSEQYF. CDR3 coding DNA: TGCGCCAGCAGAGAGGACAGGGGGTCCGAGCAGTACTTC. The chain joins TRBV5-1 to TRBJ2-7; the match to TRBD1 covers 10 bases. The germline CDR1 and CDR2 sequences are SGHRS and YFSETQ. CDR3 length: 13 residues. After removal of 5 bases from V and 6 bases from J, the junction contained 5 bases not matched to a gene.

This clonotype was detected ten times or more. The chain combines TRBV14 with TRBJ2-1, with 11 bases matching TRBD2. Germline lookup yields CDR1 SGHDN and CDR2 FVKESK. The CDR3 contains 15 residues. V lost 3 bases to trimming and J lost 2 bases; unmatched junction nucleotides: 0. The CDR3 spells CASSQGLAAYNEQFF. In nucleotides, the CDR3 is TGTGCCAGCAGCCAGGGACTAGCGGCCTACAATGAGCAGTTCTTC.